This TCR beta chain stems from a study of T cells in Graves' hyperthyroidism and ophthalmopathy. At the level of the study: Peripheral blood was secured at the point of initial diagnosis, before any treatment.

This clonotype was found once. What it binds is not known. General study results and limits: Expanded thyroid clonotypes (above 0.001) were mostly also found in blood.

RNA transcripts served as the template for amplifying TCR beta CDR3 regions. Researchers ran a first-round RT-PCR on the TCR CDR3 using the HTBI primer set. Each CDR3 protein gets one entry after TCRdb re-called the multiplex PCR reads with MiXCR. The profile shows roughly 170,000 distinct CDR3 sequences, approximately 15% of them singletons. Germline V gene lookup returns CDR1 SQVTM and CDR2 ANQGSEA. The V end lost 4 bases, the J end lost 5 bases, and 20 bases lay between the germline ends. The CDR3 extends over 15 amino acids. The authors deemed Graves' hyperthyroidism stable absent ophthalmopathy progression within 18 months. PBMCs were collected from an approximately 9.3 ml volume of fresh peripheral blood.

The sequence was obtained from a woman in her 50s with Graves' hyperthyroidism. Input material: blood. The chain links TRBV29-1 to TRBJ1-1; D is uncertain. The CDR3, as DNA: TGCAGCGTTGCGAAACGTGCGGGGTTGGGAACTGAAGCTTTCTTT. Translation gives CSVAKRAGLGTEAFF.